This entry lists 26 T cell receptor beta chains sequenced from one sample in a study of breast tumors, draining lymph nodes, adjacent tissues. The lymph nodes were axillary draining lymph nodes from breast cancer patients. TCRdb reanalysed the multiplex PCR reads using MiXCR and keeps one entry per CDR3 protein. The table lists 65,000 to 80,000 distinct CDR3 sequences, roughly a fifth of them singletons. What was sequenced was axillary lymph node tissue. The receptors come from a female donor with breast cancer. Some clones in this sample may be carry-over from other donors' samples.

The table lists this clonotype with many counts. This sequence joins TRBV4-3 and TRBJ1-2; D is uncertain. The CDR3 is 14 residues long. The V and J ends lost 0 bases and 2 bases respectively, with 7 bases between them. CDR1 LGHNA and CDR2 YSLEER come from the germline V gene. The CDR3: CASSQEKGNYGYTF. The CDR3 bases are TGCGCCAGCAGCCAAGAGAAGGGAAACTATGGCTACACCTTC.

This clonotype was detected many times. The chain links TRBV6-1 to TRBJ2-7; the match to TRBD2 covers 7 bases. The CDR3 spans 16 residues. The germline V gene encodes CDR1 MNHNS and CDR2 SASEGT. Germline trimming cut 3 bases from V and 1 base from J; bases unmatched to any gene: 9. In DNA, the CDR3 is TGTGCCAGCAGTGATATCGGGGCTAGCGGATCCTACGAGCAGTACTTC. It specifies CASSDIGASGSYEQYF.

A few counts support this clonotype. This chain uses TRBV30 with TRBJ2-3; 10 bases line up with TRBD2. The CDR3 runs to 13 residues. The germline V gene encodes CDR1 GTSNPN and CDR2 SVGIG (reference sequence). Trimming removed 8 bases from V and 2 bases from J; junction bases left unmatched: 4. The CDR3 bases are TGTGCCCGTACTAGCGGGAACACAGATACGCAGTATTTT. It specifies CARTSGNTDTQYF.

This clonotype was observed at least ten times. The gene calls are TRBV29-1 and TRBJ2-1, with D unclear. This CDR3 comprises 11 residues. Between the trimmed V and J ends, which lost 0 bases and 9 bases, there was a span of 6 bases. Germline V lookup: CDR1 SQVTM, CDR2 ANQGSEA. The CDR3 is CSVEDVGEQFF. As DNA, the CDR3 is TGCAGCGTTGAAGATGTGGGTGAGCAGTTCTTC.

This clonotype appeared many times. One end of the junction does not line up with germline, which may come from a read error. This chain uses TRBV5-1 with TRBJ2-2; 10 positions match TRBD2. The V gene's germline CDR1 is SGHRS and CDR2 YFSETQ. The CDR3 extends over 15 amino acids. As DNA, the CDR3 is TGCGCCAGCAGCGTGACTACTAGCGGGACCGAGGAGCTGTTTTTT. Translating it yields CASSVTTSGTEELFF.

This clonotype was counted many times. The V gene is TRBV19, the J gene TRBJ1-3; possibly TRBD1 for D (6 bases). The CDR3 runs 16 residues. The germline CDR1 and CDR2 sequences are LNHDA and SQIVND (reference sequence). Deletions cut 6 bases from V and 4 bases from J, with 19 bases between. CDR3 sequence reads: CASRDGGGAKGNTIYF. The CDR3 DNA follows: TGTGCCAGTAGAGATGGTGGGGGCGCAAAAGGAAACACCATATATTTT.

This clonotype was counted ten times or more. This chain links TRBV6-2 or TRBV6-3 with TRBJ2-7; D is perhaps TRBD2 (5 bases). With 2 bases removed from V and 4 bases from J, the gap between germline ends came to 9 bases. This CDR3 region has 13 residues. Per the germline V gene, CDR1 is MNHEY and CDR2 is SVGEGT. The CDR3 reads CASSYPGFYEQYF. The CDR3 DNA sequence: TGTGCCAGCAGTTACCCGGGGTTTTACGAGCAGTACTTC.

Ten or more counts support this clonotype. This chain uses TRBV10-3 with TRBJ2-5; 8 bases align to TRBD1. CDR3 length: 12 residues. Germline values: CDR1 ENHRY, CDR2 SYGVKD. J was trimmed by 5 bases and V by 4 bases; bases with no gene match: 0. In DNA form, the CDR3 reads TGTGCCATCAGTGGACAGGGGGAGACCCAGTACTTC. It encodes CAISGQGETQYF.

This clonotype was counted many times. This chain links TRBV7-9 with TRBJ2-3; D perhaps matches TRBD2 (5 bases). V gave up 10 bases and J gave up 1 base, with 18 bases separating them. CDR1 and CDR2 from the germline V gene are SEHNR and FQNEAQ (reference sequence). The CDR3 consists of 15 residues. DNA of the CDR3: TGTGCCATCCGGCCGAGGGCAGAGGGCACAGATACGCAGTATTTT. Amino acids: CAIRPRAEGTDTQYF.

This clonotype has at least ten counts. The V call is TRBV9, the J call TRBJ2-5; 7 bases map to TRBD2. Trimming cost V 0 bases and J 4 bases; bases outside gene matches: 12. The germline V gene has CDR1 SGDLS and CDR2 YYNGEE. The CDR3 is 17 residues long. DNA for the CDR3: TGTGCCAGCAGCGTAGTCCCTGGACTAGGGAGCGGAGAGACCCAGTACTTC. Amino acid sequence: CASSVVPGLGSGETQYF.

The rearrangement links TRBV3-1 to TRBJ2-1; TRBD2 aligns across 7 bases. Germline CDR1 LGHDT, CDR2 YNNKEL (reference sequence). The CDR3 has 17 amino acids. Trimming at V came to 0 bases and at J to 8 bases, leaving 13 bases not matched to a gene. In DNA, the CDR3 is TGTGCCAGCAGCCAAGATATCGAGCGGGGAGGGAACGATGAGCAGTTCTTC. It yields the protein CASSQDIERGGNDEQFF.

This clonotype was recorded at least ten times. CDR3 residues: CASSAVGLAVGTDTQYF. CDR3 sequence (DNA): TGTGCCAGCAGCGCCGTCGGACTAGCGGTAGGGACAGATACGCAGTATTTT. J is TRBJ2-3 and V is TRBV12-3 or TRBV12-4; 10 bases fit TRBD2. V dropped 6 bases and J dropped 3; count of bases not matched to a gene: 12. CDR3 length: 17 amino acids.

Of note for this clonotype: It may be a read error: a sequence one base away is much more abundant. Since no conserved phenylalanine or tryptophan closes the CDR3, a read error is the likely cause. The DNA is left out, because the CDR3 cannot be placed on it with certainty; the CDR3 is given as TCRdb lists it. The chain carries TRBV11-2 and TRBJ2-1; the table's D call, TRBD2, has no DNA check behind it. The CDR3 totals 13 residues, both ends included. The germline gives CDR1 SGHAT, CDR2 FQNNGV. This CDR3 reads CASSTGTSGNRLC.

This clonotype was observed many times. The chain has TRBV6-2 or TRBV6-3 and TRBJ2-7, with 7 positions matching TRBD2. The V segment lost 4 bases and the J segment 0 bases; nucleotides outside the gene matches: 3. Germline values: CDR1 MNHEY, CDR2 SVGEGT. The CDR3 totals 14 residues. The DNA of the CDR3 is TGTGCCAGCAGTTCTAGCGGATACTCCTACGAGCAGTACTTC. Protein sequence: CASSSSGYSYEQYF.

The rearrangement joins TRBV27 to TRBJ2-3; the D is unclear. The CDR3 spans 11 residues. The germline CDR1 and CDR2 sequences are MNHEY and SMNVEV (reference sequence). Trimming left V 3 bases short and J 6 bases short, with 4 bases between. CDR3 coding DNA: TGTGCCAGCAGTTTTGTGGATACGCAGTATTTT. Its protein is CASSFVDTQYF.

This clonotype was detected many times. The J gene is TRBJ2-7, the V gene TRBV20-1, with D hard to call. Germline V gene lookup returns CDR1 DFQATT and CDR2 SNEGSKA (reference sequence). CDR3 length equals 12 residues. The V and J ends lost 1 base and 7 bases respectively, with 11 bases between them. This chain's CDR3 is CSARGTKLEQYF. In DNA, the CDR3 is TGCAGTGCTAGAGGTACGAAATTGGAGCAGTACTTC.

This clonotype was detected many times. The V and J genes are TRBV24-1 and TRBJ2-1, with TRBD2 identical over 7 bases. Germline V gene sequence: CDR1 KGHDR, CDR2 SFDVKD. Unmatched junction bases numbered 10, after V lost 10 bases and J lost 5 bases. The CDR3 sequence is 14 residues long. The CDR3 DNA is TGTGCCACTTGCGCAGCTAGCGGTCACAATGAGCAGTTCTTC. This encodes CATCAASGHNEQFF.

As regards this clonotype: As the CDR3 is not closed by the conserved phenylalanine or tryptophan, this likely results from a read error. The chain joins TRBV20-1 to TRBJ2-1; 7 nucleotides agree with TRBD1. This CDR3 has 16 amino acids. Germline V CDR1 and CDR2: DFQATT, SNEGSKA (reference sequence). The ends lost 1 base at V and 1 base at J; junction bases unmatched: 7. The CDR3 loop is CSARGGTVLSYNEQFL. The CDR3 DNA is TGCAGTGCTAGAGGTGGGACAGTACTATCCTACAATGAGCAGTTCCTC.

This clonotype is a singleton in its sample. The chain couples TRBV5-6 to TRBJ2-3, with D maybe TRBD2 (5 bases). Trimming pared 2 bases from V and 0 bases from J, leaving 10 bases between. In germline, CDR1 is SGHDT, CDR2 YYEEEE. The CDR3 has 15 amino acids. The CDR3: CASSFAGSSTDTQYF. For the CDR3, the DNA is TGTGCCAGCAGCTTCGCGGGCTCTAGCACAGATACGCAGTATTTT.

In this sample, this clonotype turned up many times. The rearrangement joins TRBV20-1 to TRBJ2-7, with 12 nucleotides matching TRBD2. J gave up 4 bases and V 5 bases, and 6 bases lay outside the gene matches. Germline V gives CDR1 DFQATT, CDR2 SNEGSKA (reference sequence). CDR3 length: 14 amino acids. As DNA, the CDR3 is TGCAGTGCTTCGACTAGCGGGAGACGTTACGAGCAGTACTTC. It yields the protein CSASTSGRRYEQYF.

Notes on this clonotype: A much larger clone sits a single nucleotide away, making a read error possible. The V call is TRBV12-5, the J call TRBJ1-5; D may be TRBD1 (6 bases). Germline CDR1 and CDR2: LGHNT and FRNRAP. The CDR3 covers 16 residues. The V gene lost 4 bases and the J gene lost 6 bases, with 19 bases spanning the gap. The CDR3 here is CASGSGDIRPIQPQHF. CDR3 in DNA: TGTGCTAGTGGTTCCGGGGACATCCGACCCATTCAGCCCCAGCATTTT.

This clonotype was seen at least ten times. The J gene is TRBJ2-7, the V gene TRBV7-6, with D unclear. Trimming pared 5 bases from V and 0 bases from J, leaving 11 bases between. Germline CDR1 and CDR2: SGHVS and FNYEAQ. This CDR3 is 14 amino acids long. CDR3 DNA sequence: TGTGCCAGCAGCCAGGACCCTACCTCCTACGAGCAGTACTTC. Translated: CASSQDPTSYEQYF.

This clonotype occurred many times. This chain uses TRBV6-5 with TRBJ1-2; 8 bases agree with TRBD1. The J segment lost 8 bases and the V segment lost 6 bases, leaving 8 bases of the junction unmatched. The CDR3 consists of 13 residues. Germline-derived CDR1 and CDR2 are MNHEY and SVGAGI. The CDR3, as DNA: TGTGCCAGCAGGGCGACAGGGGAGGAGGGCTACACCTTC. Protein product: CASRATGEEGYTF.

This clonotype has at least ten counts. The chain employs TRBV6-1 and TRBJ2-5, with D perhaps being TRBD1 or TRBD2 (6 bases each). The CDR3 contains 15 residues. Deletions cut 2 bases from V and 5 bases from J, with 15 bases between. CDR1 MNHNS and CDR2 SASEGT come from the germline V gene. For the CDR3, the DNA is TGTGCCAGCAGTGAATCCGGGGGCCAAAGGGAGACCCAGTACTTC. It is translated as CASSESGGQRETQYF.

About this clonotype itself: A much larger clone is a single base away; this may be a read error. The J gene is TRBJ2-1, the V gene TRBV7-9; D is undetermined. Per germline, CDR1 SEHNR and CDR2 FQNEAQ (reference sequence). The CDR3 has 14 amino acids. The CDR3 spells CASSPDPGNNGQFF. The CDR3 region has the DNA TGTGCCAGCAGCCCGGACCCGGGTAACAATGGGCAGTTCTTC. The full variable domain, with the rest looked up from reference TRBV7-9 and TRBJ2-1, is DTGVSQNPRHKITKRGQNVTFRCDPISEHNRLYWYRQTLGQGPEFLTYFQNEAQLEKSRLLSDRFSAERPKGSFSTLEIQRTEQGDSAMYLCASSPDPGNNGQFFGPGTRLTVL.

With respect to this clonotype: A much larger clone lies one base from this, so it may be a read error. The CDR3 carries no conserved terminal phenylalanine or tryptophan, so it likely arises from a read error. The rearrangement links TRBV14 to TRBJ2-2; TRBD1 is a possible D gene (5 bases). This CDR3 has 15 amino acids. Germline CDR1 SGHDN, CDR2 FVKESK. Trimming left V 4 bases short and J 5 bases short, with 14 bases between. The CDR3 is CASSPRQGRTGELFL. The CDR3 coding sequence is TGTGCCAGCAGCCCCCGGCAGGGTAGAACCGGGGAGCTGTTTCTT.